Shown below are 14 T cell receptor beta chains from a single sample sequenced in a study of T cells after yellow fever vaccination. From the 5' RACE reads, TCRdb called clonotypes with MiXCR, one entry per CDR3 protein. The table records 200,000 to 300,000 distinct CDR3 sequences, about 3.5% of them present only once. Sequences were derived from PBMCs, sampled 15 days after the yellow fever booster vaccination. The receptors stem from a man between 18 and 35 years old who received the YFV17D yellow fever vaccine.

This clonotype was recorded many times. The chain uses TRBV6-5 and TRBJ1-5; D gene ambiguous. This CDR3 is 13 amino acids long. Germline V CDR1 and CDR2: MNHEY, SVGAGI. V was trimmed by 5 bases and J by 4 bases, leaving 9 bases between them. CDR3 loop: CASSPLGNQPQHF. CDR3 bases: TGTGCCAGCAGTCCCCTGGGAAATCAGCCCCAGCATTTT.

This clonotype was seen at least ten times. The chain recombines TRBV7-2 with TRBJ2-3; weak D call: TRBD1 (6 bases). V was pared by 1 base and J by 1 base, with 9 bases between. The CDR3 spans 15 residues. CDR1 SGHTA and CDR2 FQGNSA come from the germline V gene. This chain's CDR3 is CASSLGDTGTDTQYF. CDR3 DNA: TGTGCCAGCAGCTTAGGGGACACGGGCACAGATACGCAGTATTTT.

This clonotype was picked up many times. The CDR3, as DNA: TGTGCCAGCAGCCCTCCGGGCCTAGCGGGGGGCAGTGAGCAGTTCTTC. It codes for CASSPPGLAGGSEQFF. This chain connects TRBV7-9 to TRBJ2-1; TRBD2 aligns across 11 bases. Per the germline V gene, CDR1 is SEHNR and CDR2 is FQNEAQ (reference sequence). CDR3 length: 16 residues. V lost 5 bases and J lost 9; bases outside the gene matches: 12. Looking up the rest from reference TRBV7-9 and TRBJ2-1 gives the full variable domain: DTGVSQNPRHKITKRGQNVTFRCDPISEHNRLYWYRQTLGQGPEFLTYFQNEAQLEKSRLLSDRFSAERPKGSFSTLEIQRTEQGDSAMYLCASSPPGLAGGSEQFFGPGTRLTVL.

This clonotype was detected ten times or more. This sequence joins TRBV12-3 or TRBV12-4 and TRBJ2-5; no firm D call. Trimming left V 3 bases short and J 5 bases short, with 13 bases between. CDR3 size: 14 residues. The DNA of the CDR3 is TGTGCCAGCAGTTTCGCGCTAAGCGCCGAGACCCAGTACTTC. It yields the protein CASSFALSAETQYF.

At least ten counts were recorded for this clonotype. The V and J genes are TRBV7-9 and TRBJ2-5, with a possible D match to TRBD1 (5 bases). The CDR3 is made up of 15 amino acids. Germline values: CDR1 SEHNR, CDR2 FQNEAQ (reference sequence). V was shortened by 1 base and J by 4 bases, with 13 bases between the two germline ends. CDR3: CASSLVGAPAETQYF. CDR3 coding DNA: TGTGCCAGCAGCTTAGTAGGGGCTCCGGCAGAGACCCAGTACTTC.

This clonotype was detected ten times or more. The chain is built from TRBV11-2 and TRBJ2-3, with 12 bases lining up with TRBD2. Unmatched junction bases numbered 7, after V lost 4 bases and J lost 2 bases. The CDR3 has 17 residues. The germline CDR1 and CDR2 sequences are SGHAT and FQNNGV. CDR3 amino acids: CASSSLTSGGPTDTQYF. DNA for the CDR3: TGTGCCAGCAGCTCCCTAACTAGCGGGGGGCCCACAGATACGCAGTATTTT. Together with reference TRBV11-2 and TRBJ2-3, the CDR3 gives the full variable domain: EAGVAQSPRYKIIEKRQSVAFWCNPISGHATLYWYQQILGQGPKLLIQFQNNGVVDDSQLPKDRFSAERLKGVDSTLKIQPAKLEDSAVYLCASSSLTSGGPTDTQYFGPGTRLTVL.

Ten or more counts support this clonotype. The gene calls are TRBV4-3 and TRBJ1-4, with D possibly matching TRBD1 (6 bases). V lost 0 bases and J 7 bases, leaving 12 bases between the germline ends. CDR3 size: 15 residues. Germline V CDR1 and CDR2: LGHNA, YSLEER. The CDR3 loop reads CASSQDPGGREKLFF. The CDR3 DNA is TGCGCCAGCAGCCAAGATCCGGGGGGGCGTGAAAAACTGTTTTTT.

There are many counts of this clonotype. CDR3 nucleotides: TGTGCCAGCAGCTTGTTCGGGGGGGACCAAGAGACCCAGTACTTC. This encodes CASSLFGGDQETQYF. The rearrangement links TRBV5-6 to TRBJ2-5; 8 nucleotides agree with TRBD2. This CDR3 has 15 residues. Trimming removed 1 base from V and 0 bases from J; junction bases left unmatched: 2. The germline CDR1 and CDR2 sequences are SGHDT and YYEEEE.

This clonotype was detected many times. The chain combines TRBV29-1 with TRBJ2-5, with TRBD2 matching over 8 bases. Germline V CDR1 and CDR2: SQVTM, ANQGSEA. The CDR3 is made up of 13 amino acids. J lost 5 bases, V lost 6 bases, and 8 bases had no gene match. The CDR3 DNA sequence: TGCAGCGTCGGCCCGGGGGGGCCGGAGACCCAGTACTTC. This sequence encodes CSVGPGGPETQYF.

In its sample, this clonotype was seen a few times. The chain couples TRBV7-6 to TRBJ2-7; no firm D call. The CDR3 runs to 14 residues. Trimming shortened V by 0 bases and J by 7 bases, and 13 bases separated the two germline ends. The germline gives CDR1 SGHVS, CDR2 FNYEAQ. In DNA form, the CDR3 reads TGTGCCAGCAGCTTAGCCGGTGTCAGACGGGAGCAGTACTTC. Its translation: CASSLAGVRREQYF.

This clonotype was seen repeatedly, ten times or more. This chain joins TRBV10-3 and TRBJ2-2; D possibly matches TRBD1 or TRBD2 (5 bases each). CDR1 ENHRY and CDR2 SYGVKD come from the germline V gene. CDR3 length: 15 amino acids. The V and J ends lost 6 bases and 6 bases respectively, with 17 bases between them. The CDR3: CAIRKDGAIAGELFF. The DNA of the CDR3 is TGTGCCATCAGGAAAGACGGGGCTATCGCCGGGGAGCTGTTTTTT.

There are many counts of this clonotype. For the CDR3, the DNA is TGTGCCAGCAGCTTAAGGGGACTAGCGGGGCCCTACGAGCAGTACGTC. Translating gives CASSLRGLAGPYEQYV. The V gene is TRBV7-3, the J gene TRBJ2-7; TRBD2 aligns across 13 bases. V dropped 1 base and J dropped 2; count of bases not matched to a gene: 2. Germline assignment: CDR1 SGHTA and CDR2 FQGTGA. The CDR3 is made up of 16 amino acids.

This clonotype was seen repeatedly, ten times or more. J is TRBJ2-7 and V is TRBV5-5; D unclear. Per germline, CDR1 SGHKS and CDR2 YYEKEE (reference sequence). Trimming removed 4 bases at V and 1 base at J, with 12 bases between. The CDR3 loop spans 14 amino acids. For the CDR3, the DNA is TGTGCCAGCAGCCTCCAGGAGTTGTCCTACGAGCAGTACTTC. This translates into CASSLQELSYEQYF.

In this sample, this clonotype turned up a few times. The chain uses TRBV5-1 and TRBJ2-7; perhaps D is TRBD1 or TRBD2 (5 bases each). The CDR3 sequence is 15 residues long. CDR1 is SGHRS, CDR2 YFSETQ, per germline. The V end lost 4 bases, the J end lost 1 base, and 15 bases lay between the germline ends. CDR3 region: CASSPGGTESYEQYF. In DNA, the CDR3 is TGCGCCAGCAGCCCTGGGGGTACGGAATCCTACGAGCAGTACTTC.